A single sample is the source of the 25 T cell receptor beta chains below, sequenced in a study of blood T cell repertoires in COVID-19. Clones were read by immunoSEQ multiplex PCR, and TCRdb kept only the in-frame ones, dropping some. The sample contains 170,000 or so clones, roughly 80% of which appear only once. The material sequenced was peripheral blood. These TCRs come from a man aged 18 to 29 with active or convalescent COVID-19.

The chain has TRBV3-1 (or the pseudogene TRBV3-2) and TRBJ1-2, with 8 bases lining up with TRBD1. Germline V gives CDR1 LGHDT, CDR2 YNNKEL (reference sequence). With V trimmed by 5 bases and J by 2 bases, 7 bases remained unmatched. The CDR3 covers 15 residues. This CDR3 reads CASSLDRGGNYGYTF. The CDR3 coding sequence is TGTGCCAGCAGCTTAGACAGGGGAGGGAACTATGGCTACACCTTC.

The chain carries TRBV6-4 and TRBJ2-1, with D tentatively TRBD1 (5 bases). From germline, CDR1 is MRHNA and CDR2 SNTAGT. This CDR3 contains 15 residues. Deletions cut 0 bases from V and 6 bases from J, with 12 bases between. The CDR3 reads CASSDSQGHGNEQFF. The CDR3 coding sequence is TGTGCCAGCAGTGACTCCCAGGGTCACGGCAATGAGCAGTTCTTC.

The V call is TRBV4-1, the J call TRBJ2-3, with TRBD1 identical over 8 bases. The CDR3 totals 15 residues. The J segment lost 2 bases and the V segment lost 5 bases, leaving 6 bases of the junction unmatched. Germline V gene lookup returns CDR1 MGHRA and CDR2 YSYEKL. CDR3 nucleotides: TGCGCCAGCAGCATCCGACAGGGGCACACAGATACGCAGTATTTT. This gives the protein CASSIRQGHTDTQYF.

The chain links TRBV12-3 or TRBV12-4 to TRBJ2-7; D is ambiguous. V was pared by 5 bases and J by 2 bases, with 10 bases between. The CDR3 has 13 amino acids. This CDR3 is CASSTTITYEQYF. Written as DNA, the CDR3 is TGTGCCAGCAGTACTACTATAACCTACGAGCAGTACTTC.

V gene TRBV6-2 or TRBV6-3 combines with J gene TRBJ2-1; no clear D gene. Per germline, CDR1 MNHEY and CDR2 SVGEGT. V lost 5 bases to trimming and J lost 2 bases, with 10 bases between them. There are 14 residues in the CDR3. Written as DNA, the CDR3 is TGTGCCAGCAGTAAAGGAGATGCCTACAATGAGCAGTTCTTC. This sequence encodes CASSKGDAYNEQFF.

This clone was observed a few times. The chain couples TRBV3-1 (or the pseudogene TRBV3-2) to TRBJ2-7; D remains ambiguous. CDR3 length equals 14 residues. Germline CDR1 LGHDT, CDR2 YNNKEL (reference sequence). Trimming removed 4 bases at V and 7 bases at J, with 17 bases between. The CDR3 here is CASSPSTAVLEQYF. The CDR3 region has the DNA TGTGCCAGCAGCCCCTCGACTGCCGTCTTAGAGCAGTACTTC.

The chain joins TRBV9 to TRBJ2-2; 7 bases line up with TRBD2. V trimming: 0 bases; J trimming: 4 bases; junction bases outside the gene matches: 0. Germline CDR1 SGDLS, CDR2 YYNGEE. The CDR3 runs 14 residues. The DNA for the CDR3 is TGTGCCAGCAGCGTAGCGGGGGGCACCGGGGAGCTGTTTTTT. Translation: CASSVAGGTGELFF. Looking up the rest from reference TRBV9 and TRBJ2-2 gives the full variable domain: DSGVTQTPKHLITATGQRVTLRCSPRSGDLSVYWYQQSLDQGLQFLIQYYNGEERAKGNILERFSAQQFPDLHSELNLSSLELGDSALYFCASSVAGGTGELFFGEGSRLTVL.

This chain links TRBV3-1 (or the pseudogene TRBV3-2) with TRBJ2-1; 10 nucleotides align to TRBD2. V lost 4 bases and J lost 10; bases outside the gene matches: 13. This CDR3 has 16 residues. Germline CDR1 LGHDT, CDR2 YNNKEL (reference sequence). This CDR3 reads CASSLQAGRLAGEQFF. In nucleotides, the CDR3 is TGTGCCAGCAGCCTACAAGCCGGGAGACTAGCGGGCGAGCAGTTCTTC.

The chain has TRBV13 and TRBJ1-4, with D tentatively TRBD1 (5 bases). Germline assignment: CDR1 PRHDT and CDR2 FYEKMQ (reference sequence). This CDR3 spans 16 amino acids. The germline V and J ends were trimmed by 4 bases and 0 bases, with 12 bases remaining between them. The CDR3 DNA sequence: TGTGCCAGCAGCTCCGGCGACAGACCAACTAATGAAAAACTGTTTTTT. It encodes CASSSGDRPTNEKLFF.

The V and J genes are TRBV6-5 and TRBJ2-7, with D possibly TRBD2 on 5 matching bases. The germline CDR1 and CDR2 sequences are MNHEY and SVGAGI. The CDR3 has 14 residues. With 8 bases removed from V and 3 bases from J, the gap between germline ends came to 17 bases. The CDR3 region is CASGSRTRSYEQYF. DNA of the CDR3: TGTGCCAGCGGGAGTAGGACCAGGAGCTACGAGCAGTACTTC.

Details on this clone: Other DNA sequences in the sample encode the same CDR3. V is TRBV5-1 and J is TRBJ1-5, with D possibly being TRBD1 (6 bases). This CDR3 has 14 amino acids. The ends were cut back, 0 bases at V and 2 bases at J, with 6 bases in the middle. Germline values: CDR1 SGHRS, CDR2 YFSETQ. Written as DNA, the CDR3 is TGCGCCAGCAGCTTGGAGGGGGGCAATCAGCCCCAGCATTTT. Translation gives CASSLEGGNQPQHF.

This sequence joins TRBV19 and TRBJ2-2; D might be TRBD1 (5 bases). The CDR3 length is 11 residues. Germline CDR1 reads LNHDA; CDR2 reads SQIVND (reference sequence). Trimming cost V 9 bases and J 5 bases, with 7 bases left between them. The CDR3 spells CASRVTGELFF. The CDR3 DNA follows: TGTGCCAGCAGGGTTACCGGGGAGCTGTTTTTT.

Note on this clone: The sample has other DNA sequences that encode this CDR3 too. The V gene is TRBV6-5, the J gene TRBJ1-3; possibly TRBD1 for D (6 bases). This CDR3 contains 13 residues. V was cut by 6 bases and J by 3 bases, with 9 bases left in between. CDR1 is MNHEY and CDR2 is SVGAGI in the germline V gene. In DNA, the CDR3 is TGTGCCAGCAGATTGGACAGTGGAAACACCATATATTTT. Protein sequence: CASRLDSGNTIYF.

This sequence joins TRBV27 and TRBJ2-3; 7 positions match TRBD1. Germline V CDR1 and CDR2: MNHEY, SMNVEV (reference sequence). The ends lost 5 bases at V and 6 bases at J; junction bases unmatched: 17. The length of the CDR3 is 17 residues. The CDR3 nucleotides read TGTGCCAGCAGTCCTTCTTATCGGACAGGCGGTTTGGATACGCAGTATTTT. Amino acid sequence: CASSPSYRTGGLDTQYF.

The chain recombines TRBV11-2 with TRBJ2-3; D is unclear. V lost 2 bases and J lost 8, with 8 bases in between. Germline CDR1 and CDR2: SGHAT and FQNNGV. This CDR3 is built from 12 residues. The CDR3 is CASSLSSSTQYF. The CDR3, as DNA: TGTGCCAGCAGCTTAAGTTCCAGTACGCAGTATTTT.

This clone has only one observation. The V and J genes are TRBV28 and TRBJ2-7; tentatively, D is TRBD2 (5 bases). The length of the CDR3 is 15 residues. V lost 3 bases to trimming and J lost 6 bases, with 18 bases between them. CDR1 and CDR2 from the germline V gene are MDHEN and SYDVKM. The CDR3 sequence is CASSFRSAVISEQYF. The CDR3 bases are TGTGCCAGCAGTTTTCGGTCAGCGGTGATCTCCGAGCAGTACTTC.

The chain is built from TRBV10-3 and TRBJ1-1, with a weak D call TRBD1 (6 bases). Per the germline V gene, CDR1 is ENHRY and CDR2 is SYGVKD. V was cut by 6 bases and J by 4 bases, with 12 bases left in between. The CDR3 is made up of 13 amino acids. The CDR3: CAIRGLQGTEAFF. CDR3 nucleotides: TGTGCCATCAGGGGGTTACAGGGCACTGAAGCTTTCTTT.

This chain connects TRBV24-1 to TRBJ2-2; TRBD2 matches 14 bases. Germline-derived CDR1 and CDR2 are KGHDR and SFDVKD. The trim removed 0 bases at V and 5 bases at J, leaving 4 bases unmatched. The CDR3 runs 18 residues. CDR3 region: CATSDLGTSGRRTGELFF. The CDR3 DNA follows: TGTGCCACCAGTGATTTGGGGACTAGCGGGAGACGTACCGGGGAGCTGTTTTTT.

V is TRBV28 and J is TRBJ2-6, with 10 bases that match TRBD1. The CDR3 runs 17 residues. V dropped 5 bases and J dropped 0; count of bases not matched to a gene: 4. CDR1 is MDHEN, CDR2 SYDVKM, per germline. The CDR3 loop is CASSGTGAGSGANVLTF. CDR3 sequence (DNA): TGTGCCAGCAGTGGGACAGGGGCGGGCTCTGGGGCCAACGTCCTGACTTTC.

The J gene is TRBJ2-3, the V gene TRBV3-1 (or the pseudogene TRBV3-2), with 8 bases matching TRBD1. This CDR3 has 14 residues. V shed 4 bases and J 6 bases; nucleotides not matched to a gene: 6. In germline, CDR1 is LGHDT, CDR2 YNNKEL (reference sequence). The CDR3 region has the DNA TGTGCCAGCAGCCCCCGGACAGGGAGGGATACGCAGTATTTT. This gives the protein CASSPRTGRDTQYF.

V is TRBV5-5 and J is TRBJ2-7; 11 bases map to TRBD1. This CDR3 contains 16 residues. With V trimmed by 0 bases and J by 2 bases, 4 bases remained unmatched. Per the germline V gene, CDR1 is SGHKS and CDR2 is YYEKEE (reference sequence). This CDR3 reads CASSLGGQGATYEQYF. The CDR3 DNA reads TGTGCCAGCAGCTTGGGAGGACAGGGGGCGACCTACGAGCAGTACTTC.

The chain links TRBV19 to TRBJ1-5; D might be TRBD1 (6 bases). The CDR3 loop spans 19 amino acids. In germline, CDR1 is LNHDA, CDR2 SQIVND (reference sequence). V dropped 3 bases and J dropped 3 bases, with 24 bases sitting between them. The CDR3 nucleotides are TGTGCCAGTAGTATTGTTTGGGGGGGGCGAACTGTGAACAATCAGCCCCAGCATTTT. This codes for CASSIVWGGRTVNNQPQHF.

The chain's CDR3 is CASSPRGAMNTEAFF. The CDR3 DNA is TGCGCCAGCAGCCCCAGGGGGGCGATGAACACTGAAGCTTTCTTT. The chain employs TRBV5-1 and TRBJ1-1; 7 nucleotides align to TRBD1. The CDR3 loop spans 15 amino acids. The V gene end was trimmed by 4 bases and the J gene end by 0 bases; junction bases not matched to a gene: 6. CDR1 and CDR2 from the germline V gene are SGHRS and YFSETQ.

V usage is TRBV7-2 and J usage is TRBJ2-3; 9 bases map to TRBD1. Per germline, CDR1 SGHTA and CDR2 FQGNSA. V lost 5 bases to trimming and J lost 2 bases; unmatched junction nucleotides: 5. The CDR3 totals 15 residues. CDR3 bases: TGTGCCAGCAGCCCGGACAGGGGACTCACAGATACGCAGTATTTT. Translating gives CASSPDRGLTDTQYF. The whole variable domain, remainder taken from reference TRBV7-2 and TRBJ2-3, is GAGVSQSPSNKVTEKGKDVELRCDPISGHTALYWYRQSLGQGLEFLIYFQGNSAPDKSGLPSDRFSAERTGGSVSTLTIQRTQQEDSAVYLCASSPDRGLTDTQYFGPGTRLTVL.

The chain employs TRBV3-1 (or the pseudogene TRBV3-2) and TRBJ2-5, with 10 bases lining up with TRBD2. The length of the CDR3 is 16 residues. V was pared by 1 base and J by 5 bases, with 7 bases of the junction left unmatched. Germline CDR1 reads LGHDT; CDR2 reads YNNKEL (reference sequence). In DNA form, the CDR3 reads TGTGCCAGCAGCCAAGGGACTAGCGGACTCGGTGAGACCCAGTACTTC. Translation gives CASSQGTSGLGETQYF.